Given below is one T cell receptor (beta chain) in context. Its antigen is still unknown. The sample belongs to a study of long-term antiretroviral therapy in people with HIV. At the level of the study: The earliest samples predate the 2015 immediate-ART recommendation by about a decade.

Whole-study results and caveats: Even long-term ART left TRB diversity below transplant donor controls, despite gains.

Survey level was the resolution at which the v3.0 immunoSEQ assay ran. Clones were read by immunoSEQ multiplex PCR, and TCRdb kept only the in-frame ones, dropping some. The sample holds just over 20,000 clones; roughly 78% are singletons and the top ten take around 9%. V gave up 5 bases and J gave up 4 bases; unmatched junction bases: 7. Looked up from germline, CDR1 is SGHAT and CDR2 is FQNNGV. The CDR3 is 16 residues long. The receptor was isolated from a woman aged 35 to 49 with HIV. This specimen consisted of unsorted PBMCs, obtained 4.1 years after starting antiretroviral therapy. This sequence joins TRBV11-2 and TRBJ2-7; 14 nucleotides agree with TRBD2. In nucleotides, the CDR3 is TGTGCCAGCAGCCCCCGACTAGCGGGAGGGAGGTACGAGCAGTACTTC. Translating gives CASSPRLAGGRYEQYF.